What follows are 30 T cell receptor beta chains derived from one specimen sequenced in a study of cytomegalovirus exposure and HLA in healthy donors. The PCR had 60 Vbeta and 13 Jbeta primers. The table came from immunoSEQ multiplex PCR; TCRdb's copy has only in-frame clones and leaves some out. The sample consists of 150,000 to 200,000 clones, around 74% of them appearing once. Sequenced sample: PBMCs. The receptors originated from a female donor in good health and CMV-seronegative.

CDR3 sequence: CASRASGRAGMIRTGELFF. The CDR3 coding sequence is TGTGCCAGCAGGGCTAGCGGGAGGGCCGGGATGATTCGGACCGGGGAGCTGTTTTTT. The rearrangement links TRBV5-4 to TRBJ2-2, with 12 bases lining up with TRBD2. The CDR3 consists of 19 residues. With V trimmed by 5 bases and J by 5 bases, 16 bases remained unmatched. Germline lookup yields CDR1 SGHNT and CDR2 YYREEE (reference sequence).

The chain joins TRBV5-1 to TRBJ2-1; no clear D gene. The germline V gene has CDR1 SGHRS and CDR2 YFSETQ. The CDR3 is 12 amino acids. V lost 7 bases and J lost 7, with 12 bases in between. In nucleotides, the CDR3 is TGCGCCAGCCCTCCGGGTAAAAATGAGCAGTTCTTC. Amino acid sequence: CASPPGKNEQFF.

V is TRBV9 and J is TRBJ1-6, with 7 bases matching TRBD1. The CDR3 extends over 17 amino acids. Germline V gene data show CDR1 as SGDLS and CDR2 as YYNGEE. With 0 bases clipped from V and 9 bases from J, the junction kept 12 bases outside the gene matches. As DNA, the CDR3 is TGTGCCAGCAGCGTAGCCCCCCTGGAGGGGGCGAGTTCACCCCTCCACTTT. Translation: CASSVAPLEGASSPLHF.

The CDR3 nucleotides are TGTGCCAGCAGCCCGCCTGGCCAAGAAGAGACCCAGTACTTC. Protein sequence: CASSPPGQEETQYF. The chain employs TRBV13 and TRBJ2-5, with D uncertain. The CDR3 runs 14 residues. The V gene lost 5 bases and the J gene lost 3 bases, with 13 bases spanning the gap. Per the germline V gene, CDR1 is PRHDT and CDR2 is FYEKMQ (reference sequence).

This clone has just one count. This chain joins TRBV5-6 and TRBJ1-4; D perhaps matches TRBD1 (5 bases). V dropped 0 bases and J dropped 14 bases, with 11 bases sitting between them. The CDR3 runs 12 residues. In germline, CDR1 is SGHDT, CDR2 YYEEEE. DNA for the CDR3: TGTGCCAGCAGCTTGGCGGGACTCTATCTGTTTTTT. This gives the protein CASSLAGLYLFF.

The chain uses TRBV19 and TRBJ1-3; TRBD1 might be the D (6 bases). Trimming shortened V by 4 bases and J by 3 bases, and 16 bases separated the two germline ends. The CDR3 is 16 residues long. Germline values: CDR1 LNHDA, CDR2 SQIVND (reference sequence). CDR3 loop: CASSKGPRGIGNTIYF. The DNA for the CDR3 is TGTGCCAGTAGTAAGGGGCCCAGGGGTATTGGAAACACCATATATTTT.

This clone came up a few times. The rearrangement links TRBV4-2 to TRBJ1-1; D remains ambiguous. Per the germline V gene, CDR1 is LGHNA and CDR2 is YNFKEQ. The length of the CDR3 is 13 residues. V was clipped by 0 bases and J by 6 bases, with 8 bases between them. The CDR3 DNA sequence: TGTGCCAGCAGCCAAGAAACGGGTTCTGAAGCTTTCTTT. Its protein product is CASSQETGSEAFF.

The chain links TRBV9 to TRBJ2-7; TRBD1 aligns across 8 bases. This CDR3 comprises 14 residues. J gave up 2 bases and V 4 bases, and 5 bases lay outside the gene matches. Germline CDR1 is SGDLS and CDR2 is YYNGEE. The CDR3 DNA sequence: TGTGCCAGCAGCCCAGGACAGGGTACCTACGAGCAGTACTTC. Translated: CASSPGQGTYEQYF.

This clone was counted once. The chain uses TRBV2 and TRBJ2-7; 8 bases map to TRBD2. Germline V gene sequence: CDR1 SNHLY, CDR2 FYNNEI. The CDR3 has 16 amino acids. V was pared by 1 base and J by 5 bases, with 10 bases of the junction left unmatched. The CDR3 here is CASSEGAGAPDHEQYF. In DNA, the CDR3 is TGTGCCAGCAGTGAAGGAGCGGGGGCTCCCGACCACGAGCAGTACTTC.

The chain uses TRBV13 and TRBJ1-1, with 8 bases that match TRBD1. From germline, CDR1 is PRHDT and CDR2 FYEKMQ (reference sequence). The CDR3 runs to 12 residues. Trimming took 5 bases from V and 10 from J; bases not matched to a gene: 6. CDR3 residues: CASSMDRVGAFF. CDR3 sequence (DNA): TGTGCCAGCAGCATGGACAGGGTCGGAGCTTTCTTT.

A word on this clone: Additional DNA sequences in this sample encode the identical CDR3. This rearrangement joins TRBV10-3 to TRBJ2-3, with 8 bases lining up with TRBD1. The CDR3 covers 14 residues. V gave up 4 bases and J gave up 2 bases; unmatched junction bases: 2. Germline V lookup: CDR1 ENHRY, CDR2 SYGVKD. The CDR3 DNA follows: TGTGCCATCAGTGCGGGACAGGACACAGATACGCAGTATTTT. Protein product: CAISAGQDTDTQYF.

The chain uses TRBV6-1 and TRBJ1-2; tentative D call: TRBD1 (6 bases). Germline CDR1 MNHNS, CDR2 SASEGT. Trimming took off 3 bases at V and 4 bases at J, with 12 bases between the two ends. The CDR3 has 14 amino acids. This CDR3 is CASSEETGPYGYTF. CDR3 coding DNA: TGTGCCAGCAGTGAGGAGACAGGCCCCTATGGCTACACCTTC.

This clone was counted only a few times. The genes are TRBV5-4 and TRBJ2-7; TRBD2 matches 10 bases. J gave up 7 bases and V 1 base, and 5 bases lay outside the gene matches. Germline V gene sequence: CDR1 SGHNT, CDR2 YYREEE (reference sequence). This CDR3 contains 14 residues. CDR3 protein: CASSLRLAGVEQYF. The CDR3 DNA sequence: TGTGCCAGCAGCTTGCGCCTAGCGGGAGTTGAGCAGTACTTC.

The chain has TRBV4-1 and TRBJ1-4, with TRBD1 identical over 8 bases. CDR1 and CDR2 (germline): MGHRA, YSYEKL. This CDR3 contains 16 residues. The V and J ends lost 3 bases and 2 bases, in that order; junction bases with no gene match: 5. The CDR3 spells CASSQPRTGTNEKLFF. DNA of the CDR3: TGCGCCAGCAGCCAGCCACGGACAGGGACTAATGAAAAACTGTTTTTT.

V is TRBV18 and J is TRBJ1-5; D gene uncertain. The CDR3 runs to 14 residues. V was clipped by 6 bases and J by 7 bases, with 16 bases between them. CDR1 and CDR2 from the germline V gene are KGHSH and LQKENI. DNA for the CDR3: TGTGCCAGCTCGCCCGATGGAGGAAACCAGCCCCAGCATTTT. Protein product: CASSPDGGNQPQHF.

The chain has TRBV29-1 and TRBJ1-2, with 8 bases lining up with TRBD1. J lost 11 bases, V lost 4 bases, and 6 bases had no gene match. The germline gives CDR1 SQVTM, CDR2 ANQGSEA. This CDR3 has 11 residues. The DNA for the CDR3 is TGCAGCGTTGTTCGACAGGGGATATACACCTTC. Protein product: CSVVRQGIYTF.

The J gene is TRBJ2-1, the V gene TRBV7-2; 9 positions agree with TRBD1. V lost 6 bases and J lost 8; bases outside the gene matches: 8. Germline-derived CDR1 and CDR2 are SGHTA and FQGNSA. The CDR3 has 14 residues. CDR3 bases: TGTGCCAGCAGTTACAGGGGGCGCTTCTATGAGCAGTTCTTC. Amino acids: CASSYRGRFYEQFF.

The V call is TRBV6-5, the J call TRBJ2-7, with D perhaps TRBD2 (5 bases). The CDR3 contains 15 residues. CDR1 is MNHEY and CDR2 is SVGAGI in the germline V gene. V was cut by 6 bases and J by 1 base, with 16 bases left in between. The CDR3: CASRPAGGPSYEQYF. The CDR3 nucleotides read TGTGCCAGCAGACCCGCCGGAGGACCTTCCTACGAGCAGTACTTC.

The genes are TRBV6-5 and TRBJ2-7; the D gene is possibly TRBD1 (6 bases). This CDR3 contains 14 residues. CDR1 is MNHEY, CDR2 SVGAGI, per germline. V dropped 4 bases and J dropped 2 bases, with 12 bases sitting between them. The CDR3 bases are TGTGCCAGCAGTTCCTTGGACAGAGCCTACGAGCAGTACTTC. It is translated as CASSSLDRAYEQYF.

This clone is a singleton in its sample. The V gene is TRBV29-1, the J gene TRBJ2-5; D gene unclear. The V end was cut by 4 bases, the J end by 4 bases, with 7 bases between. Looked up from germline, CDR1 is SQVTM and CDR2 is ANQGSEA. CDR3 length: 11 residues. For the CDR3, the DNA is TGCAGCGTTGTATCGAGAGAGACCCAGTACTTC. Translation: CSVVSRETQYF.

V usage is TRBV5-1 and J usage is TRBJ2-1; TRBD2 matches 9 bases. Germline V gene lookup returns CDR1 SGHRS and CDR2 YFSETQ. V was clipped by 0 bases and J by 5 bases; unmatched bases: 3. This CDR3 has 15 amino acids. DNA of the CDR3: TGCGCCAGCAGCTTGGGACTAGCGGAGAACAATGAGCAGTTCTTC. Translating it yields CASSLGLAENNEQFF.

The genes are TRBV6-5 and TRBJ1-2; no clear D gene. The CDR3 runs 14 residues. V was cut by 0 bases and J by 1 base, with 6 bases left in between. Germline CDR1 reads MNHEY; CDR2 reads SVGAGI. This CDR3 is CASSYSPSNYGYTF. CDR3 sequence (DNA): TGTGCCAGCAGTTACTCGCCCAGTAACTATGGCTACACCTTC.

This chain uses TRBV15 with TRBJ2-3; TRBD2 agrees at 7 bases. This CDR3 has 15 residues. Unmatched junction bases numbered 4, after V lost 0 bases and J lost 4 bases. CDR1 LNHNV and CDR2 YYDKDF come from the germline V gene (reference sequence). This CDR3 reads CATSREGLSPDTQYF. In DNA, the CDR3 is TGTGCCACCAGCAGAGAGGGACTAAGCCCAGATACGCAGTATTTT.

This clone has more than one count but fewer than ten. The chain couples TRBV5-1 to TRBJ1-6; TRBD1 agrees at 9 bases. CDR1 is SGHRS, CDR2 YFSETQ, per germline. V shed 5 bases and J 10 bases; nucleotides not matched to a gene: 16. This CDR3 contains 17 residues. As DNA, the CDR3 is TGCGCCAGCAGGATTATCCCGACAGGGGGTTCTCAATCACCCCTCCACTTT. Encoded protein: CASRIIPTGGSQSPLHF.

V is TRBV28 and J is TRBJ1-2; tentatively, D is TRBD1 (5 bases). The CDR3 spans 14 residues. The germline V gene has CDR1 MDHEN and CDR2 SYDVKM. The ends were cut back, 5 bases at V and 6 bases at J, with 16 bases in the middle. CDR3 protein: CASSPGGSRDGYTF. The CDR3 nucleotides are TGTGCCAGCAGTCCGGGGGGATCTAGGGATGGCTACACCTTC.

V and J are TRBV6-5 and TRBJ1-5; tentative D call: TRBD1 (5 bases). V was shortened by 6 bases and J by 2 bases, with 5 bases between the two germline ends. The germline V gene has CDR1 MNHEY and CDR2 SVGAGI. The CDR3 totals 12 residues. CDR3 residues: CASRQGNQPQHF. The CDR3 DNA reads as TGTGCCAGCAGACAGGGCAATCAGCCCCAGCATTTT.

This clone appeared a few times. CDR3 region: CASSEGRGGDNEQFF. CDR3 nucleotide sequence: TGTGCCAGCAGTGAAGGGCGGGGGGGAGACAATGAGCAGTTCTTC. The V call is TRBV2, the J call TRBJ2-1, with 9 bases matching TRBD2. The CDR3 is made up of 15 amino acids. The J segment lost 5 bases and the V segment lost 1 base, leaving 3 bases of the junction unmatched. Germline CDR1 is SNHLY and CDR2 is FYNNEI.

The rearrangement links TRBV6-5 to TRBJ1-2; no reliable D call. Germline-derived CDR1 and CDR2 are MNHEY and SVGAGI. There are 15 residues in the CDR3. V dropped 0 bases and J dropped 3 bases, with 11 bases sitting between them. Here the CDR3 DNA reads TGTGCCAGCAGTTACTCGATATACCGGGACTATGGCTACACCTTC. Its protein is CASSYSIYRDYGYTF.

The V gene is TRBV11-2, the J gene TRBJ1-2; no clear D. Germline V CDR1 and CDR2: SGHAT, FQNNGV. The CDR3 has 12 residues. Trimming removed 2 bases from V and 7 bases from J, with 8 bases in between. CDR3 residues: CASSLFEGGYTF. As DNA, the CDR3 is TGTGCCAGCAGCTTATTCGAGGGTGGCTACACCTTC.

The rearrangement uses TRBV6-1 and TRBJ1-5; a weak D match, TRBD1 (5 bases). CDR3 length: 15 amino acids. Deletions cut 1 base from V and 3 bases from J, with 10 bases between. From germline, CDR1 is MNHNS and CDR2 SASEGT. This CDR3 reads CASSEDGADNQPQHF. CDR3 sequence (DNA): TGTGCCAGCAGTGAAGATGGGGCAGACAATCAGCCCCAGCATTTT.